The rows below give T cell receptor beta chains drawn from one sample of a study of cytomegalovirus exposure and HLA in healthy donors. Here immunoSEQ multiplex PCR was the method, and the copy in TCRdb shows in-frame clones only, minus some. The data show approximately 170,000 clones, 75% to 90% seen once. Sequencing was done on a sample of PBMCs. The origin of the receptors is a man aged 50 or older in good health and CMV-seropositive. CDR3s include the opening cysteine and the closing phenylalanine or tryptophan. D genes are given only for firm matches. A clone size is listed for some rows: how often the clone was seen (once, few, many), or a class if it is expanded.

>TRBV28|TRBJ1-6|TRBD1|once
TGTGCCAGCAGTTCCCCGGGACAGGGTGCAGAATCACCCCTCCACTTT
CASSSPGQGAESPLHF
>TRBV4-1|TRBJ2-7|TRBD1|NA
TGCGCCAGCAGCCACAGGACAGGGATAGCCTACGAGCAGTACTTC
CASSHRTGIAYEQYF
>TRBV9|TRBJ2-2|TRBD2|NA
TGTGCCAGCCCCCCCGCGGGGGGGGCTGCCGGGGAGCTGTTTTTT
CASPPAGGAAGELFF
>TRBV11-2|TRBJ2-1|NA|NA
TGTGCCAGCAGCTTAGAGAGGGGGGGGGTTAGTGAGCAGTTCTTC
CASSLERGGVSEQFF
>TRBV19|TRBJ2-5|TRBD2|NA
TGTGCCAGTAGTAAGGGCGGGGGGCCGGAAGAGACCCAGTACTTC
CASSKGGGPEETQYF
>TRBV4-1|TRBJ2-4|NA|NA
TGCGCCAGCAGCGACAGGCGGGACATTCAGTACTTC
CASSDRRDIQYF
>TRBV7-3|TRBJ2-1|NA|NA
TGTGCCAGCAGCTTAACAGCGAGCTCCTACAATGAGCAGTTCTTC
CASSLTASSYNEQFF
>TRBV19|TRBJ1-1|TRBD1|NA
TGTGCCAGTAGTACGAGACAGGGAATCTACACTGAAGCTTTCTTT
CASSTRQGIYTEAFF
>TRBV27|TRBJ1-6|NA|NA
TGTGCCAGCAGCCGATCTAACCCCCATTCACCCCTCCACTTT
CASSRSNPHSPLHF
>TRBV7-8|TRBJ2-3|NA|NA
TGTGCCAGCAGCTTGTACACAGATACGCAGTATTTT
CASSLYTDTQYF
>TRBV5-1|TRBJ1-1|TRBD1|NA
TGCGCCAGCAGCTTGGGACCTTCTGGCAGGGGGCGTACTGAAGCTTTCTTT
CASSLGPSGRGRTEAFF
>TRBV28|TRBJ1-5|NA|NA
TGTGCCAGCAGTTCACCAGGGATGGCCGCCAATCAGCCCCAGCATTTT
CASSSPGMAANQPQHF
>TRBV29-1|TRBJ2-2|TRBD1|NA
TGCACAGGACAGGGTAGAACCGGGGAGCTGTTTTTT
CTGQGRTGELFF
>TRBV18|TRBJ1-1|TRBD1|NA
TGTGCCAGCTCACGTATACAGGGGGACACTGAAGCTTTCTTT
CASSRIQGDTEAFF
>TRBV18|TRBJ1-5|NA|NA
TGTGCCAGCTCACCAACAGACCTTACCAATCAGCCCCAGCATTTT
CASSPTDLTNQPQHF